This T cell receptor beta chain was identified during a study of pediatric ulcerative colitis. Whole-study findings and limits: Blood-rectal clonal overlap within each person was significantly higher in ulcerative colitis patients than controls. This repertoire reflects total lymphocytes rather than subpopulations like regulatory T cells.

The CDR3 is 12 amino acids. In germline, CDR1 is MNHNS, CDR2 SASEGT. V lost 3 bases to trimming and J lost 9 bases, with 6 bases between them. One to two pinch biopsies were taken from the rectum during colonoscopy. About this clone itself: Its antigen remains unidentified.

The assay was run at survey level. TCRdb keeps only in-frame clones here, not all; method: immunoSEQ multiplex PCR. This sample has about 35,000 clones, with around 80% found just once. The source of this sequence is a boy aged 5-17 years with mild ulcerative colitis. Sequencing was performed on gut tissue. The V gene is TRBV6-1, the J gene TRBJ1-6; D is ambiguous. This CDR3 reads CASSDWTSPLHF. The DNA of the CDR3 is TGTGCCAGCAGTGATTGGACTTCACCCCTCCACTTT.